Shown below are 6 T cell receptor beta chains from a single sample sequenced in a study of OX40 agonist ivuxolimab in advanced cancers. Assay used: immunoSEQ multiplex PCR; TCRdb lists only in-frame clones, some missing. Of about 40,000 clones in the sample, roughly four fifths were seen once. This specimen consisted of CD4+ or CD8+ T cells sorted from blood, obtained in a trial of the OX40 agonist ivuxolimab. These receptors were taken from an adult with an advanced solid tumor such as melanoma, head and neck, liver or kidney cancer.

The chain recombines TRBV27 with TRBJ2-7; D is perhaps TRBD1 or TRBD2 (6 bases each). The CDR3 length is 15 residues. Germline CDR1 reads MNHEY; CDR2 reads SMNVEV (reference sequence). Trimming pared 6 bases from V and 0 bases from J, leaving 15 bases between. In DNA form, the CDR3 reads TGTGCCAGCAGCCCTGGGGGGCTGAGCTCCTACGAGCAGTACTTC. It is translated as CASSPGGLSSYEQYF.

This rearrangement joins TRBV10-3 to TRBJ2-7, with 8 bases lining up with TRBD1. CDR1 is ENHRY, CDR2 SYGVKD, per germline. The trim removed 10 bases at V and 6 bases at J, leaving 17 bases unmatched. The CDR3 loop spans 15 amino acids. CDR3: CASDTGTGNGLEQYF. CDR3 sequence (DNA): TGTGCCAGCGACACCGGGACAGGTAATGGTCTCGAGCAGTACTTC.

In this sample, this clone turned up a few times. The chain carries TRBV9 and TRBJ2-3; 10 bases agree with TRBD2. This CDR3 contains 20 residues. The V gene's germline CDR1 is SGDLS and CDR2 YYNGEE. With V trimmed by 0 bases and J by 0 bases, 13 bases remained unmatched. The CDR3 here is CASSVDMWGRTSGSTDTQYF. The CDR3 DNA reads as TGTGCCAGCAGCGTAGATATGTGGGGGAGGACTAGCGGTAGCACAGATACGCAGTATTTT.

The rearrangement joins TRBV11-1 to TRBJ1-1; D is unclear. This CDR3 region has 14 residues. V shed 8 bases and J shed 4 bases, with 17 bases lying between them. CDR1 and CDR2 (germline): SGHAT, FQDESV (reference sequence). CDR3 DNA sequence: TGTGCCAGCGCGGGGAGCGGGGTTGTCACTGAAGCTTTCTTT. Translation: CASAGSGVVTEAFF.

The chain recombines TRBV27 with TRBJ2-7; 7 nucleotides agree with TRBD1. Trimming removed 2 bases from V and 3 bases from J; junction bases left unmatched: 4. This CDR3 is 14 amino acids long. Germline CDR1 and CDR2: MNHEY and SMNVEV (reference sequence). CDR3: CASSLGDRVYEQYF. The CDR3 coding sequence is TGTGCCAGCAGTTTAGGGGACAGAGTCTACGAGCAGTACTTC.

The chain joins TRBV7-9 to TRBJ2-3; a weak D match, TRBD1 (5 bases). CDR1 SEHNR and CDR2 FQNEAQ come from the germline V gene (reference sequence). V was clipped by 1 base and J by 2 bases, with 10 bases between them. The CDR3 consists of 15 residues. CDR3 sequence reads: CASSLGTTATDTQYF. The CDR3, as DNA: TGTGCCAGCAGCTTAGGGACGACAGCCACAGATACGCAGTATTTT. Using reference TRBV7-9 and TRBJ2-3 for the parts outside the CDR3, the full variable domain is DTGVSQNPRHKITKRGQNVTFRCDPISEHNRLYWYRQTLGQGPEFLTYFQNEAQLEKSRLLSDRFSAERPKGSFSTLEIQRTEQGDSAMYLCASSLGTTATDTQYFGPGTRLTVL.